The 17 T cell receptor beta chains below were found in one sample sequenced in a study of shared clonotypes between healthy human individuals. Sequencing used immunoSEQ multiplex PCR; TCRdb keeps in-frame clones, though not all of them. Counted here are about 770,000 clones, approximately 72% occurring once; the ten biggest clones make up roughly 1.8%. Input material: memory CD4+ T cells sorted from blood. Indicated subset: CD45RA-negative fraction. The receptors shown here come from a woman under 40 in good health.

J is TRBJ1-3 and V is TRBV28, with TRBD1 matching 8 bases. Germline CDR1 is MDHEN and CDR2 is SYDVKM. With V trimmed by 4 bases and J by 4 bases, 6 bases remained unmatched. The length of the CDR3 is 15 residues. The CDR3 sequence is CASSSQGAGGNTIYF. Written as DNA, the CDR3 is TGTGCCAGCAGTTCTCAGGGGGCTGGAGGAAACACCATATATTTT.

This clone came up once. This rearrangement joins TRBV7-2 to TRBJ2-3, with TRBD2 matching over 7 bases. Germline V gives CDR1 SGHTA, CDR2 FQGNSA. V was clipped by 11 bases and J by 2 bases; unmatched bases: 4. The CDR3 consists of 12 residues. CDR3 protein: CAWGRATDTQYF. CDR3 sequence (DNA): TGTGCCTGGGGGAGGGCCACAGATACGCAGTATTTT.

The chain uses TRBV7-3 and TRBJ2-7; TRBD1 aligns across 12 bases. Germline V gene lookup returns CDR1 SGHTA and CDR2 FQGTGA. This CDR3 is built from 15 residues. With V trimmed by 5 bases and J by 3 bases, 5 bases remained unmatched. As DNA, the CDR3 is TGTGCCAGCAGCCTGGGACAGGGGGCGGGCTACGAGCAGTACTTC. It codes for CASSLGQGAGYEQYF.

The chain couples TRBV6-5 to TRBJ2-2, with a possible D match to TRBD2 (5 bases). There are 15 residues in the CDR3. V lost 2 bases and J lost 6, with 13 bases in between. Germline V CDR1 and CDR2: MNHEY, SVGAGI. The CDR3 sequence: CASSYVHGSAGELFF. The CDR3 DNA sequence: TGTGCCAGCAGTTACGTACACGGTAGCGCCGGGGAGCTGTTTTTT.

The table lists this clone with a few counts. The gene calls are TRBV11-2 and TRBJ2-7; TRBD1 matches 8 bases. The CDR3 is 15 residues long. The V gene's germline CDR1 is SGHAT and CDR2 FQNNGV. Unmatched junction bases numbered 3, after V lost 1 base and J lost 1 base. The CDR3 protein is CASSLATGESYEQYF. The CDR3 DNA sequence: TGTGCCAGCAGCTTAGCGACAGGGGAGTCCTACGAGCAGTACTTC.

The genes are TRBV7-9 and TRBJ2-1; possible D gene TRBD2, 6 bases. The length of the CDR3 is 14 residues. V lost 7 bases and J 9 bases, leaving 19 bases between the germline ends. CDR1 is SEHNR and CDR2 is FQNEAQ in the germline V gene (reference sequence). For the CDR3, the DNA is TGTGCCAGCACCCCTTCGGGACTGACGCGTGAGCAGTTCTTC. Protein: CASTPSGLTREQFF.

V is TRBV11-3 and J is TRBJ2-2, with D unresolved. This CDR3 region has 13 residues. CDR1 is SGHNT and CDR2 is YENEEA in the germline V gene. Trimming stripped 3 bases from V and 1 base from J, with 3 bases between. The CDR3 nucleotides read TGTGCCAGCAGCTTGGAGAACACCGGGGAGCTGTTTTTT. It specifies CASSLENTGELFF.

For this clone: The same CDR3 is also encoded by other DNA sequences in this sample. This sequence joins TRBV6-6 and TRBJ1-5, with 9 bases that match TRBD1. CDR1 is MNHNY and CDR2 is SVGAGI in the germline V gene (reference sequence). V trimming: 4 bases; J trimming: 7 bases; junction bases outside the gene matches: 5. The CDR3 has 14 amino acids. CDR3 in amino acids: CASSSGQGVQPQHF. The CDR3 DNA reads as TGTGCCAGCAGTTCGGGACAGGGCGTACAGCCCCAGCATTTT.

The chain links TRBV6-5 to TRBJ2-3; D tentatively reads TRBD1 or TRBD2 (5 bases each). The CDR3 extends over 16 amino acids. The V end was cut by 0 bases, the J end by 2 bases, with 12 bases between. Germline-derived CDR1 and CDR2 are MNHEY and SVGAGI. The CDR3 protein is CASSYSGVASTDTQYF. The CDR3, as DNA: TGTGCCAGCAGTTACTCGGGGGTCGCTTCCACAGATACGCAGTATTTT.

V usage is TRBV29-1 and J usage is TRBJ1-2; 9 bases line up with TRBD1. The V gene end was trimmed by 6 bases and the J gene end by 2 bases; junction bases not matched to a gene: 4. CDR1 is SQVTM and CDR2 is ANQGSEA in the germline V gene. The CDR3 runs 13 residues. The CDR3 spells CSVGTGINYGYTF. In DNA, the CDR3 is TGCAGCGTAGGGACAGGGATAAACTATGGCTACACCTTC. Based on the CDR3 plus reference TRBV29-1 and TRBJ1-2, the full variable domain is SAVISQKPSRDICQRGTSLTIQCQVDSQVTMMFWYRQQPGQSLTLIATANQGSEATYESGFVIDKFPISRPNLTFSTLTVSNMSPEDSSIYLCSVGTGINYGYTFGSGTRLTVV.

The chain links TRBV5-6 to TRBJ2-4, with D uncertain. The CDR3 runs 16 residues. The V and J ends lost 1 base and 6 bases respectively, with 17 bases between them. Germline CDR1 reads SGHDT; CDR2 reads YYEEEE. The CDR3 loop reads CASSLLRAPLPNIQYF. The CDR3 region has the DNA TGTGCCAGCAGCTTGCTCCGGGCGCCGCTCCCAAACATTCAGTACTTC.

This sequence joins TRBV6-1 and TRBJ2-7, with D tentatively TRBD1 or TRBD2 (5 bases each). Germline V gene lookup returns CDR1 MNHNS and CDR2 SASEGT. The length of the CDR3 is 13 residues. With 6 bases removed from V and 4 bases from J, the gap between germline ends came to 13 bases. CDR3 coding DNA: TGTGCCAGCAGAAGGGACCCAGGATACGAGCAGTACTTC. As protein: CASRRDPGYEQYF.

The rearrangement links TRBV5-1 to TRBJ2-2, with TRBD1 matching 7 bases. The ends lost 1 base at V and 5 bases at J; junction bases unmatched: 8. The CDR3 consists of 16 residues. Germline values: CDR1 SGHRS, CDR2 YFSETQ. CDR3 sequence (DNA): TGCGCCAGCAGCTTGACCGGGACAGAAGGGACCGGGGAGCTGTTTTTT. This translates into CASSLTGTEGTGELFF.

This clone was recorded at least ten times. This sequence joins TRBV5-1 and TRBJ2-1; 8 nucleotides match TRBD2. The germline gives CDR1 SGHRS, CDR2 YFSETQ. CDR3 length: 14 amino acids. V trimming: 4 bases; J trimming: 9 bases; junction bases outside the gene matches: 9. The DNA for the CDR3 is TGCGCCAGCAGCCCCCCGGGACTAGTCGCTGAGCAGTTCTTC. The encoded protein is CASSPPGLVAEQFF.

V usage is TRBV21-1 and J usage is TRBJ2-7; the table's D call TRBD2 went unverified against the DNA. TRBV21-1 is listed as a pseudogene. CDR3 size: 18 residues. The CDR3 DNA sequence: TGTGCCAGCAGCAAAAAGAGGGTTGGACGGGGATGCTCCTACGAGCAGTACTTC. Its protein is CASSKKRVGRGCSYEQYF.

The chain carries TRBV6-4 and TRBJ2-3, with D unresolved. Trimming shortened V by 2 bases and J by 0 bases, and 9 bases separated the two germline ends. The CDR3 consists of 15 residues. The germline V gene encodes CDR1 MRHNA and CDR2 SNTAGT. DNA of the CDR3: TGTGCCAGCAGTGACAAGGGTGGGAGCACAGATACGCAGTATTTT. Protein sequence: CASSDKGGSTDTQYF.

The chain employs TRBV5-4 and TRBJ2-5; D possibly corresponds to TRBD2 (5 bases). The length of the CDR3 is 14 residues. Deletions cut 0 bases from V and 4 bases from J, with 10 bases between. Germline CDR1 is SGHNT and CDR2 is YYREEE (reference sequence). The CDR3 sequence is CASSLGRAGETQYF. As DNA, the CDR3 is TGTGCCAGCAGCTTGGGTCGGGCGGGAGAGACCCAGTACTTC.